The 10 T cell receptor beta chains below all came from one sample that was sequenced in a study of glioma-infiltrating T cells (dated by TCRdb to the mid-2010s). Data came from an Illumina MiSeq. TCR alpha and beta CDR3 regions were amplified with the iRepertoire nested amplicon-rescue multiplex PCR (arm-PCR) platform from RNA. TCRdb passed the public sequencing reads through fastp at Q25 and MiXCR, retaining productive beta sequences. A single entry per CDR3 protein holds the most common genes and DNA from its merged rows. The sample table contains under 200,000 distinct CDR3 sequences; only one count was recorded for about 46% of them. The top ten constitute roughly 5.2% of the sample. The sequencing input was glioma tissue, nonneoplastic brain tissue, or PBMCs (not recorded which). The receptors stem from a human donor with low-grade glioma or glioblastoma, undergoing nonglioma brain surgery, or in good health (not recorded which).

The genes are TRBV29-1 and TRBJ2-3; 8 bases match TRBD2. The junction had 11 bases not matched to a gene; V was cut back by 6 bases and J by 6 bases. This CDR3 has 14 residues. Germline V gene lookup returns CDR1 SQVTM and CDR2 ANQGSEA. The CDR3 is CSVGTSGSLDTQYF. The DNA of the CDR3 is TGCAGCGTGGGGACGAGCGGGAGTCTTGATACGCAGTATTTT.

In the case of this clonotype: This may stem from a read error, because a much larger clone lies one nucleotide away. The chain couples TRBV12-3 or TRBV12-4 to TRBJ2-3; no clear D gene. V was shortened by 6 bases and J by 5 bases, with 9 bases between the two germline ends. The length of the CDR3 is 12 residues. The DNA of the CDR3 is TGTGCCAGCAGGACAACCATAGATACGCAGTATTTT. The encoded protein is CASRTTIDTQYF.

This clonotype was counted many times. The chain links TRBV3-1 to TRBJ1-5; D is undetermined. Germline V gene lookup returns CDR1 LGHDT and CDR2 YNNKEL (reference sequence). The CDR3 contains 13 residues. V lost 0 bases and J lost 3, with 3 bases in between. CDR3 DNA: TGTGCCAGCAGCCAAGATCTCAATCAGCCCCAGCATTTT. Its protein product is CASSQDLNQPQHF.

Many counts were recorded for this clonotype. The rearrangement uses TRBV20-1 and TRBJ1-1, with D perhaps TRBD1 (5 bases). Trimming took off 0 bases at V and 10 bases at J, with 12 bases between the two ends. The length of the CDR3 is 12 residues. Germline V gene data show CDR1 as DFQATT and CDR2 as SNEGSKA (reference sequence). Written as DNA, the CDR3 is TGCAGTGCTAGAGATCGCGCGGGGGGAGCTTTCTTT. It encodes CSARDRAGGAFF.

This chain links TRBV12-3 or TRBV12-4 with TRBJ2-7; no firm D call. V lost 5 bases to trimming and J lost 4 bases, with 9 bases between them. This CDR3 is built from 12 residues. The CDR3 reads CASSQIKYEQYF. The CDR3 bases are TGTGCCAGCAGTCAGATTAAGTACGAGCAGTACTTC.

The chain joins TRBV27 to TRBJ1-6; 7 bases line up with TRBD1. CDR1 is MNHEY and CDR2 is SMNVEV in the germline V gene (reference sequence). This CDR3 is built from 15 residues. CDR3 sequence: CVSSPPGQKNSPLHF. The CDR3 coding sequence is TGTGTTAGCAGTCCTCCGGGACAGAAAAATTCACCCCTCCACTTT.

The V gene is TRBV18, the J gene TRBJ2-1; 7 nucleotides align to TRBD1. J was trimmed by 4 bases and V by 4 bases; bases with no gene match: 7. CDR1 and CDR2 from the germline V gene are KGHSH and LQKENI. The CDR3 loop spans 15 amino acids. As DNA, the CDR3 is TGTGCCAGCTCACAACGTACAGGGGCTTACAATGAGCAGTTCTTC. It codes for CASSQRTGAYNEQFF.

The chain recombines TRBV11-1 with TRBJ1-4, with 7 bases fitting TRBD1. Trimming removed 5 bases from V and 10 bases from J; junction bases left unmatched: 13. The CDR3 contains 15 residues. Germline V gene sequence: CDR1 SGHAT, CDR2 FQDESV (reference sequence). The CDR3 DNA is TGTGCCAGCAGCCTCCGGACAGGTTACGATGTAAAACTGTTTTTT. Protein sequence: CASSLRTGYDVKLFF.

This clonotype was observed many times. Here the CDR3 DNA reads TGCAGCGCCGGGGACGGAATTAATGAAAAACTGTTTTTT. It translates to CSAGDGINEKLFF. The chain couples TRBV20-1 to TRBJ1-4; D may be TRBD1 (5 bases). CDR3 length: 13 amino acids. Germline assignment: CDR1 DFQATT and CDR2 SNEGSKA (reference sequence).

The gene calls are TRBV5-1 and TRBJ2-1; TRBD1 is a possible D gene (5 bases). Per the germline V gene, CDR1 is SGHRS and CDR2 is YFSETQ. Trimming took 2 bases from V and 4 from J, leaving 10 bases between them. The CDR3 has 14 amino acids. CDR3 sequence (DNA): TGCGCCAGCAGCTTAACAGGACCGTACAATGAGCAGTTCTTC. It specifies CASSLTGPYNEQFF. Filled out from reference TRBV5-1 and TRBJ2-1, the complete variable domain reads KAGVTQTPRYLIKTRGQQVTLSCSPISGHRSVSWYQQTPGQGLQFLFEYFSETQRNKGNFPGRFSGRQFSNSRSEMNVSTLELGDSALYLCASSLTGPYNEQFFGPGTRLTVL.